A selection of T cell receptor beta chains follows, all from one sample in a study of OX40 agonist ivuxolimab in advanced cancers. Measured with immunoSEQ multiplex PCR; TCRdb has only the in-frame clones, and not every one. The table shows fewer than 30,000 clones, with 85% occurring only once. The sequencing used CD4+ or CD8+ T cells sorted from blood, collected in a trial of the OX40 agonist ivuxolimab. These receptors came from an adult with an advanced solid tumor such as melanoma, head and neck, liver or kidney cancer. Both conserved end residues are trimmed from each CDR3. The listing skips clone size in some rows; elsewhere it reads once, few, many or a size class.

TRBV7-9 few ASSLVASGSDEQY
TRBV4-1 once ASSQADRGEDGYT
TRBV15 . ATSRLIQGFNEKLF
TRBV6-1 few ASSEGPSQEQY
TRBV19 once ASSIGPRADTQY
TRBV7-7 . ASSSGQGFEQY
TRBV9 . ASSVGSGGPYNEQF
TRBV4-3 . ASSQDRGGSPYNEQF
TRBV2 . ASRGRGNSYEQY
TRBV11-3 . ASSFSGAVNQPQH
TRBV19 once ASSWDSSSYNEQF
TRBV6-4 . ASRGQGGTEAF
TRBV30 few AWSVLRTGDPPLH
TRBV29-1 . SVVPGDTDTQY
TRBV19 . ASSISGIRYGYT
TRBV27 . ASSLGLGAAPYNEQF
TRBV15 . ATSGSGASFPGDTEAF
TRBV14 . ASSQFYTTDTQY
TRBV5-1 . ASSLEPRGTETQY
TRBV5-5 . ASSWTGDTEAF
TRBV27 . ASSLGAGWGTEAF
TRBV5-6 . ASSQGLAGSNEQF
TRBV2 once ASSPGGYSNQPQH
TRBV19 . ASRAASPHEQF
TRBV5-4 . ASSLQWEWNTEAF
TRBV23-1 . ASSLDRYEQY
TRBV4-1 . ASSQSENQPQH